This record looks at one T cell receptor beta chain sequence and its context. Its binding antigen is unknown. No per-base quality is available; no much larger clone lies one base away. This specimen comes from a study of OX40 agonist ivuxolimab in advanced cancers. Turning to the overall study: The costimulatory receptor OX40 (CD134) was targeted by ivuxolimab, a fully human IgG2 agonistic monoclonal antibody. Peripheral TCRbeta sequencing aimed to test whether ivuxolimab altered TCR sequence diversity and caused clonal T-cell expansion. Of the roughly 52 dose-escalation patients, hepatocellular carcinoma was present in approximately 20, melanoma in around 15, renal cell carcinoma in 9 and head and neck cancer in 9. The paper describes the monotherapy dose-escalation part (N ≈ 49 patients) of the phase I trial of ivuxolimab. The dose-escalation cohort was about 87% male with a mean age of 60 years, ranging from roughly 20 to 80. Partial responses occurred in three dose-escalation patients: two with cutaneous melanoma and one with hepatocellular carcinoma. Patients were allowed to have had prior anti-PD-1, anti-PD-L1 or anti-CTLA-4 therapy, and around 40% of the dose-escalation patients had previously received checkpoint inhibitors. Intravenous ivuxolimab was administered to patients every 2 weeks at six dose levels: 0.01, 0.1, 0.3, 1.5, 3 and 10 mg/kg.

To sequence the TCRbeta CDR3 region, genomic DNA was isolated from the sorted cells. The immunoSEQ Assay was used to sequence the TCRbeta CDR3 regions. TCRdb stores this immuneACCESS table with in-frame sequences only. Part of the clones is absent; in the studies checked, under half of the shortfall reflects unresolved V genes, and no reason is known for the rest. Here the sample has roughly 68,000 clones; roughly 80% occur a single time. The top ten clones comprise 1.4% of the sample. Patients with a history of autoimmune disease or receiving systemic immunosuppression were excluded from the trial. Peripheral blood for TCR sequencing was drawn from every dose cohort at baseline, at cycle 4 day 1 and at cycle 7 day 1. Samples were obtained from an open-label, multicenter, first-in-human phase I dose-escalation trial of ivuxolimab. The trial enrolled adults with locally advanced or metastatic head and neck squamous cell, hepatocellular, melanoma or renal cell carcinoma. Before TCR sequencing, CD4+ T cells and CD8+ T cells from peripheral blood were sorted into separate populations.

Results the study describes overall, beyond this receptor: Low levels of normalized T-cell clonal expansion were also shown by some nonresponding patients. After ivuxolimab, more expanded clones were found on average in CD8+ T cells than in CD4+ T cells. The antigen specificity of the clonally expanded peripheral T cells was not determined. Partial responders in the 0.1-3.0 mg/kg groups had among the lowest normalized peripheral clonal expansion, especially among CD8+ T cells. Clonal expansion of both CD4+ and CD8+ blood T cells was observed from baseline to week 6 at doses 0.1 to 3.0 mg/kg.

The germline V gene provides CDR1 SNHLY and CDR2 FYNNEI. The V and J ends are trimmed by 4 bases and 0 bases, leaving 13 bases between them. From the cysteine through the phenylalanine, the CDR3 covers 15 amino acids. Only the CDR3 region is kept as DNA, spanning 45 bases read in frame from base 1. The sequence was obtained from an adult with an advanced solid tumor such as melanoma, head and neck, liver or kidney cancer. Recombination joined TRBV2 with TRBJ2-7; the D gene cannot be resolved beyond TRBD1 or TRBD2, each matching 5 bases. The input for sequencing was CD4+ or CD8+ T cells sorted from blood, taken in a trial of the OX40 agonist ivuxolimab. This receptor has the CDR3 CASSVGAGSSYEQYF. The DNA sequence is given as TGTGCCAGCAGTGTAGGGGCAGGGAGCTCCTACGAGCAGTACTTC.